This TCR beta chain was obtained from a study of PD-1 blockade in classical Hodgkin lymphoma. TCRdb's copy holds only in-frame clones and misses some; the assay was immunoSEQ multiplex PCR. The table lists tens of thousands of clones, roughly 80% of them singletons. The time point denotes: cycle 4 day 1 (C4D1), after six to seven weeks of nivolumab. Each patient relapsed following autologous stem cell transplantation, and prior brentuximab vedotin exposure differed. Magnetic depletion of unwanted cells isolated CD4+ T cells from thawed PBMCs. Trimming cost V 4 bases and J 6 bases, with 19 bases left between them. The CDR3 extends over 17 amino acids. Per germline, CDR1 LNHDA and CDR2 SQIVND (reference sequence).

The chain couples TRBV19 to TRBJ1-6; D not resolved. The source was CD4+ T cells from blood, collected before the fourth cycle of nivolumab. This sequence was found in a human donor with classical Hodgkin lymphoma. Here the CDR3 reads CASSRGNEGWANSPLHF. CDR3 nucleotide sequence: TGTGCCAGTAGTAGGGGTAATGAGGGATGGGCTAATTCACCCCTCCACTTT.